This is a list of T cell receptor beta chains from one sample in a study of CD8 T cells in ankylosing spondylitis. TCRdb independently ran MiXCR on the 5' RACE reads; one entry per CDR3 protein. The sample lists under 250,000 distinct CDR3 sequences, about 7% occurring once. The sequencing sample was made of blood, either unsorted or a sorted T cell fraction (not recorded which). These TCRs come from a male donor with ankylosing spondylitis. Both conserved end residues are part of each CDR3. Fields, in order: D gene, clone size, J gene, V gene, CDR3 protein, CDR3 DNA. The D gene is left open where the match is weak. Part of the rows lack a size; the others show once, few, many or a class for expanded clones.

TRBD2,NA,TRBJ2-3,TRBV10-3,CAIRSWGAGGTDTQYF,TGTGCCATCAGATCTTGGGGAGCGGGGGGGACTGATACGCAGTATTTT
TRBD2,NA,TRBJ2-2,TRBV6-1,CASGIAGGTGELFF,TGTGCCAGCGGTATAGCGGGAGGCACCGGGGAGCTGTTTTTT
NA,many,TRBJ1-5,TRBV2,CASSDRWGVAQPQHF,TGTGCCAGCAGTGACAGGTGGGGGGTGGCTCAGCCCCAGCATTTT
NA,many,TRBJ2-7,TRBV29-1,CSVVRGTYEQYF,TGCAGCGTTGTGAGGGGGACCTACGAGCAGTACTTC
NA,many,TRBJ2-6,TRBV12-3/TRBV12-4,CASSFLTGLSGANVLTF,TGTGCCAGCAGTTTCCTAACAGGCCTCTCTGGGGCCAACGTCCTGACTTTC
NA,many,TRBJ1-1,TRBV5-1,CASSLNSGVAFF,TGCGCCAGCAGCCTGAACAGCGGGGTCGCTTTCTTT
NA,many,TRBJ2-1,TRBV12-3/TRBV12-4,CASSLAGLSSYNEQFF,TGTGCCAGCAGTTTAGCGGGGTTGAGCTCCTACAATGAGCAGTTCTTC
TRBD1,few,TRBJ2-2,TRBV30,CAWSTGSDTGELFF,TGTGCCTGGTCGACAGGGAGTGACACCGGGGAGCTGTTTTTT
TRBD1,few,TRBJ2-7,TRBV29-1,CSVATGVGSSYEQYF,TGCAGCGTTGCGACAGGGGTGGGGAGCTCCTACGAGCAGTACTTC
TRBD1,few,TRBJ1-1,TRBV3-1,CASSEFRGRGDTEAFF,TGTGCCAGCAGCGAGTTTAGGGGGCGCGGGGACACTGAAGCTTTCTTT
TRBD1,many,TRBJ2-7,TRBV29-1,CSATGVSYEQYF,TGCAGCGCCACAGGGGTATCCTACGAGCAGTACTTC
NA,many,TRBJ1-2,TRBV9,CASSLLDSYYGYTF,TGTGCCAGCAGCCTCCTGGACAGCTACTATGGCTACACCTTC
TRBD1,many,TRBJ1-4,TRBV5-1,CASSSGQGTTNEKLFF,TGCGCCAGCAGCTCCGGACAGGGGACAACTAATGAAAAACTGTTTTTT
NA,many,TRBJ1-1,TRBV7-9,CASSFRSLALNTEAFF,TGTGCCAGCAGCTTTAGGTCCCTCGCGTTGAACACTGAAGCTTTCTTT
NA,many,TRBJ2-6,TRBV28,CASSLGTWGANVLTF,TGTGCCAGCAGTCTCGGGACGTGGGGGGCCAACGTCCTGACTTTC
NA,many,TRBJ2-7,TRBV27,CASSLLSRDNSYEQYF,TGTGCCAGCAGTTTACTCTCCCGGGACAACTCCTACGAGCAGTACTTC